The 21 T cell receptor beta chains in this list originate from one sample, sequenced in a study of blood T cells in healthy people across ages. The authors ran a second PCR of roughly 6 to 12 cycles using a sample-barcoded 5' primer and a J-beta primer mix. MiXCR was run by TCRdb on the 5' RACE reads, yielding one entry per CDR3 protein. The sample includes roughly 700,000 distinct CDR3 sequences, roughly 25% of them seen just once. These records were also assigned to another study, of T cells of mothers and their children.

The sequencing input was blood. Receptors were obtained from a boy aged 5-17 years in good health.

This clonotype appeared a few times. The J gene is TRBJ2-1, the V gene TRBV6-2 or TRBV6-3; D call uncertain. CDR3 length equals 12 residues. The ends were cut back, 5 bases at V and 8 bases at J, with 10 bases in the middle. CDR1 is MNHEY, CDR2 SVGEGT, per germline. DNA for the CDR3: TGTGCCAGCAGTCCCCGGGTAGATGAGCAGTTCTTC. Translation: CASSPRVDEQFF.

This clonotype showed up just a few times. The chain joins TRBV29-1 to TRBJ2-5; D may be TRBD1 or TRBD2 (6 bases each). This CDR3 is built from 17 residues. CDR1 is SQVTM, CDR2 ANQGSEA, per germline. V lost 5 bases to trimming and J lost 0 bases, with 22 bases between them. CDR3 sequence: CSVLMEGGYPYQETQYF. The DNA of the CDR3 is TGCAGCGTTTTGATGGAGGGGGGCTACCCGTACCAAGAGACCCAGTACTTC.

The CDR3 sequence is CASSLETGDADTQYF. The CDR3 coding sequence is TGCGCCAGCAGCTTGGAGACGGGAGATGCAGATACGCAGTATTTT. The V gene is TRBV5-1, the J gene TRBJ2-3; the D gene is possibly TRBD2 (6 bases). Trimming cost V 0 bases and J 4 bases, with 12 bases left between them. The CDR3 is 15 amino acids. CDR1 and CDR2 (germline): SGHRS, YFSETQ.

Only a few counts were recorded for this clonotype. This chain joins TRBV29-1 and TRBJ1-2, with no clear D. This CDR3 region has 15 residues. The germline V and J ends were trimmed by 4 bases and 3 bases, with 18 bases remaining between them. CDR1 is SQVTM and CDR2 is ANQGSEA in the germline V gene. This CDR3 is CSVAKATEGYYGYTF. As DNA, the CDR3 is TGCAGCGTTGCTAAGGCTACTGAGGGTTACTATGGCTACACCTTC.

This clonotype was detected a few times. The chain couples TRBV19 to TRBJ2-4; 7 bases line up with TRBD2. CDR3 length equals 15 residues. Germline CDR1 reads LNHDA; CDR2 reads SQIVND (reference sequence). V dropped 5 bases and J dropped 2; count of bases not matched to a gene: 6. Here the CDR3 reads CASSASGGTKNIQYF. In DNA, the CDR3 is TGTGCCAGTAGTGCCTCCGGGGGGACCAAAAACATTCAGTACTTC.

This clonotype was observed a few times. The chain has TRBV9 and TRBJ2-5; D perhaps matches TRBD1 (6 bases). In germline, CDR1 is SGDLS, CDR2 YYNGEE. This CDR3 has 16 amino acids. Trimming stripped 0 bases from V and 1 base from J, with 13 bases between. This CDR3 reads CASSVATGKSQETQYF. In DNA, the CDR3 is TGTGCCAGCAGCGTAGCCACAGGGAAATCCCAAGAGACCCAGTACTTC.

This rearrangement joins TRBV28 to TRBJ2-6; D gene ambiguous. Germline CDR1 reads MDHEN; CDR2 reads SYDVKM. Deletions cut 2 bases from V and 4 bases from J, with 9 bases between. The CDR3 extends over 15 amino acids. CDR3 residues: CASSLTAGGANVLTF. The CDR3 DNA reads as TGTGCCAGCAGTTTAACAGCCGGGGGGGCCAACGTCCTGACTTTC.

The rearrangement links TRBV20-1 to TRBJ1-2; D is perhaps TRBD1 (6 bases). The V and J ends lost 4 bases and 0 bases respectively, with 12 bases between them. This CDR3 region has 14 residues. Germline CDR1 reads DFQATT; CDR2 reads SNEGSKA (reference sequence). The CDR3 is CSATLDRSNYGYTF. The CDR3 nucleotides are TGCAGTGCTACGCTCGACAGGTCTAACTATGGCTACACCTTC.

Only a few counts were recorded for this clonotype. The chain is built from TRBV12-3 or TRBV12-4 and TRBJ1-2, with 12 bases that match TRBD1. With V trimmed by 5 bases and J by 8 bases, 9 bases remained unmatched. The CDR3 contains 15 residues. The CDR3 here is CASSPKGQGARGYTF. CDR3 nucleotides: TGTGCCAGCAGTCCGAAGGGACAGGGGGCGCGCGGCTACACCTTC.

The table lists this clonotype with a few counts. J is TRBJ2-7 and V is TRBV4-3; no clear D. CDR3 length: 15 residues. With 1 base removed from V and 0 bases from J, the gap between germline ends came to 10 bases. The germline CDR1 and CDR2 sequences are LGHNA and YSLEER. CDR3 nucleotides: TGCGCCAGCAGCCAAGTAGCCGATAGCTCCTACGAGCAGTACTTC. Protein sequence: CASSQVADSSYEQYF.

To note about this clonotype: One end of the junction varies from germline; a read error may be responsible. The rearrangement links TRBV20-1 to TRBJ2-4, with 8 nucleotides matching TRBD2. In germline, CDR1 is DFQATT, CDR2 SNEGSKA (reference sequence). The CDR3 covers 18 residues. The CDR3 here is CSAPFDSPPGLGGNIQCF. The CDR3 coding sequence is TGCAGTGCTCCATTCGACAGTCCGCCGGGACTAGGGGGTAACATTCAGTGCTTC.

This clonotype came up a few times. The J gene is TRBJ2-3, the V gene TRBV27; maybe TRBD1 (6 bases). Looked up from germline, CDR1 is MNHEY and CDR2 is SMNVEV (reference sequence). The CDR3 sequence is 14 residues long. The germline V and J ends were trimmed by 4 bases and 2 bases, with 10 bases remaining between them. DNA of the CDR3: TGTGCCAGCAGTTCTTGGGACAACACAGATACGCAGTATTTT. Its protein is CASSSWDNTDTQYF.

This clonotype has a handful of counts. V usage is TRBV7-2 and J usage is TRBJ1-6; TRBD1 might be the D (6 bases). The V end was cut by 5 bases, the J end by 11 bases, with 16 bases between. Germline V CDR1 and CDR2: SGHTA, FQGNSA. There are 14 residues in the CDR3. The CDR3: CASSPGHPGPPLHF. DNA of the CDR3: TGTGCCAGCAGCCCGGGACATCCCGGGCCACCCCTCCACTTT.

The CDR3 DNA follows: TGTGCCAGCAGTGAAATTCTGGGGAATGAGCAGTTCTTC. The encoded protein is CASSEILGNEQFF. The V call is TRBV2, the J call TRBJ2-5; D is ambiguous. Judging by the DNA end, TRBJ2-1 fits better; the J call may be wrong. This CDR3 has 13 residues. In germline, CDR1 is SNHLY, CDR2 FYNNEI.

This chain connects TRBV28 to TRBJ2-7; D assignment may be TRBD1 or TRBD2 (6 bases each). The CDR3 covers 14 residues. Germline assignment: CDR1 MDHEN and CDR2 SYDVKM. With 7 bases removed from V and 1 base from J, the gap between germline ends came to 14 bases. Here the CDR3 reads CASTPGGLSYEQYF. CDR3 in DNA: TGTGCCAGCACGCCCGGGGGCCTGTCCTACGAGCAGTACTTC.

The CDR3 bases are TGTGCCAGCAGTTTAGGACTAGCGGGAGTCATAGAGACCCAGTACTTC. This sequence encodes CASSLGLAGVIETQYF. The V call is TRBV28, the J call TRBJ2-5; TRBD2 agrees at 13 bases. CDR3 length: 16 residues. Trimming took 2 bases from V and 4 from J; bases not matched to a gene: 4. Looked up from germline, CDR1 is MDHEN and CDR2 is SYDVKM.

Only a few counts were recorded for this clonotype. The V call is TRBV20-1, the J call TRBJ2-1, with TRBD2 matching 8 bases. The CDR3 has 17 residues. Trimming cost V 1 base and J 0 bases; bases outside gene matches: 8. Germline V gene sequence: CDR1 DFQATT, CDR2 SNEGSKA (reference sequence). The CDR3 DNA sequence: TGCAGTGCTAGAGTTAGCGGGACGAGAGTCTCCTACAATGAGCAGTTCTTC. Translated: CSARVSGTRVSYNEQFF.

A few counts support this clonotype. The chain links TRBV9 to TRBJ2-1; D perhaps matches TRBD1 (6 bases). The J call may be wrong; the DNA end is better matched by TRBJ2-5. The germline V gene encodes CDR1 SGDLS and CDR2 YYNGEE. The CDR3 covers 18 residues. The CDR3 sequence: CASSVDVGGQLFQETQYF. The DNA of the CDR3 is TGTGCCAGCAGCGTAGACGTAGGGGGACAACTTTTCCAAGAGACCCAGTACTTC.

The chain employs TRBV9 and TRBJ1-1; 7 bases are shared with TRBD1. CDR3 length: 14 residues. Looked up from germline, CDR1 is SGDLS and CDR2 is YYNGEE. J lost 5 bases, V lost 0 bases, and 4 bases had no gene match. Written as DNA, the CDR3 is TGTGCCAGCAGCGTAGCTCAGGGGGGGACTGAAGCTTTCTTT. It specifies CASSVAQGGTEAFF.

This clonotype was found a few times. V usage is TRBV9 and J usage is TRBJ1-2; 7 nucleotides agree with TRBD1. This CDR3 has 14 residues. Germline-derived CDR1 and CDR2 are SGDLS and YYNGEE. V lost 2 bases, J lost 11 bases, and 12 bases stayed unmatched. CDR3 sequence reads: CASSVGSWQGGYTF. The CDR3 DNA follows: TGTGCCAGCAGCGTCGGGTCTTGGCAGGGGGGTTACACCTTC.

This chain links TRBV29-1 with TRBJ2-5, with 9 nucleotides matching TRBD1. With V trimmed by 2 bases and J by 2 bases, 3 bases remained unmatched. The CDR3 runs 14 residues. Germline-derived CDR1 and CDR2 are SQVTM and ANQGSEA. The CDR3 DNA sequence: TGCAGCGTTGAAACGGACAGGGGACAAGAGACCCAGTACTTC. It codes for CSVETDRGQETQYF.